This T cell receptor (beta chain) emerged from a study of CD4+ T cells in melanoma. The CDR3 spans 15 residues. The V segment lost 3 bases and the J segment 2 bases; nucleotides outside the gene matches: 3. Germline CDR1 reads LNHNV; CDR2 reads YYDKDF (reference sequence). On this clone: Its antigen remains unknown.

Generated by immunoSEQ multiplex PCR, the TCRdb table keeps only in-frame clones and is missing some. The table has about 5,700 clones, just over 65% seen once. Study results and limitations: A reported correlation linked neoantigen-specific CD4+ T cells to CD8+, macrophage and B cell function. Reportedly, melanoma neoantigen-specific CD4+ T cells showed varied differentiation states.

This clonotype was obtained from a human donor with melanoma. This chain links TRBV15 with TRBJ1-5, with 8 bases that match TRBD1. The source material was cells from a culture (not recorded whether cultured in vitro). The CDR3 sequence: CATSRTGAGNQPQHF. DNA of the CDR3: TGTGCCACCAGCAGGACAGGGGCGGGCAATCAGCCCCAGCATTTT.